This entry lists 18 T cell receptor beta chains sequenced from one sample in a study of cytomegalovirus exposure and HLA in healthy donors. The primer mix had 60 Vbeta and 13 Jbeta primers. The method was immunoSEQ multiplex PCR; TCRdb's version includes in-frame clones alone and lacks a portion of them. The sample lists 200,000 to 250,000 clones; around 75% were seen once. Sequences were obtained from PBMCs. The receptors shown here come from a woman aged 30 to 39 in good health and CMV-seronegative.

The CDR3 is CASKGSPAGGPEQYF. CDR3 sequence (DNA): TGTGCCAGCAAGGGGTCTCCAGCGGGAGGGCCGGAGCAGTACTTC. V and J are TRBV2 and TRBJ2-7; 10 bases fit TRBD2. Germline V gives CDR1 SNHLY, CDR2 FYNNEI. V dropped 7 bases and J dropped 7; count of bases not matched to a gene: 13. The CDR3 is made up of 15 amino acids.

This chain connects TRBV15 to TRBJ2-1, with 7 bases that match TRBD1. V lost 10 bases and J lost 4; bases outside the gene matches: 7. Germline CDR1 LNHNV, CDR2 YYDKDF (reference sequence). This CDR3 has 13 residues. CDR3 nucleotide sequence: TGTGCCAAAGACAGGGACCTTTACAATGAGCAGTTCTTC. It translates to CAKDRDLYNEQFF.

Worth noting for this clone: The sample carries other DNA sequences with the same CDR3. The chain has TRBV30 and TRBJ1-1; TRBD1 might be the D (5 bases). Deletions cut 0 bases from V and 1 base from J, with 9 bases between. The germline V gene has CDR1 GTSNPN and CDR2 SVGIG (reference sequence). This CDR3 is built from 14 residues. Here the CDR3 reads CAWSVGRGNTEAFF. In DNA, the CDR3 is TGTGCCTGGAGTGTGGGTAGGGGGAACACTGAAGCTTTCTTT. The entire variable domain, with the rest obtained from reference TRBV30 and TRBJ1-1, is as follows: SQTIHQWPATLVQPVGSPLSLECTVEGTSNPNLYWYRQAAGRGLQLLFYSVGIGQISSEVPQNLSASRPQDRQFILSSKKLLLSDSGFYLCAWSVGRGNTEAFFGQGTRLTVV.

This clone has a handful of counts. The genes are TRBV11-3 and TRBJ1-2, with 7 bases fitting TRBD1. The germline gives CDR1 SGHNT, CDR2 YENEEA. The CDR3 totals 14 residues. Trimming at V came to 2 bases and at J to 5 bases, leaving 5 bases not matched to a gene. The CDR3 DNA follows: TGTGCCAGCAGCTTACAGGGGGAAGGGTATGGCTACACCTTC. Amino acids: CASSLQGEGYGYTF.

The CDR3 bases are TGCGCCAGCAGTGAGGAGGCGGGGGGGCCTCTCACCGGGGAGCTGTTTTTT. Its translation: CASSEEAGGPLTGELFF. The chain combines TRBV10-2 with TRBJ2-2, with 9 bases fitting TRBD2. The ends lost 2 bases at V and 4 bases at J; junction bases unmatched: 8. The CDR3 has 17 residues. CDR1 and CDR2 from the germline V gene are WSHSY and SAAADI.

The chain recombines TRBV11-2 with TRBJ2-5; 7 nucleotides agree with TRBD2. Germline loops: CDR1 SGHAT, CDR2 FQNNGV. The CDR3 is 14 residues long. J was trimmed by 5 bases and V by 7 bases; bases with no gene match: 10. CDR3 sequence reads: CASNPRTGGETQYF. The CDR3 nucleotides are TGTGCCAGCAACCCGAGGACGGGAGGCGAGACCCAGTACTTC.

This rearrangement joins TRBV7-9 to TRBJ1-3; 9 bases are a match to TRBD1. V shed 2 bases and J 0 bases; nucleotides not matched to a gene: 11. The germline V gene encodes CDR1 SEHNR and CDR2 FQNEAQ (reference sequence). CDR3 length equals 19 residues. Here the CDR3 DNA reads TGTGCCAGCAGCTTACCTTACGGACAGGGGTTGAGCTCTGGAAACACCATATATTTT. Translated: CASSLPYGQGLSSGNTIYF.

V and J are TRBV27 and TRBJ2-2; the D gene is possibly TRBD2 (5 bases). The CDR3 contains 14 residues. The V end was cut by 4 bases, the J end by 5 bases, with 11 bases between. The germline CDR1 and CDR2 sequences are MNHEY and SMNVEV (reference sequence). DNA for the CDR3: TGTGCCAGCAGTTCCGGCCTAGCAACCGGGGAGCTGTTTTTT. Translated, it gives CASSSGLATGELFF.

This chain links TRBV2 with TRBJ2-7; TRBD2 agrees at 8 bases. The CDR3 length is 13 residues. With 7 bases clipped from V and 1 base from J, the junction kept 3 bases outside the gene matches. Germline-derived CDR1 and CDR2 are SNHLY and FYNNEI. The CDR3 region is CASTGGGSYEQYF. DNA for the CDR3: TGTGCCAGCACCGGGGGGGGGTCCTACGAGCAGTACTTC.

CDR3 sequence (DNA): TGTGCCAGCAGCCTCACGGGGGTCTGGGACAATGAGCAGTTCTTC. This encodes CASSLTGVWDNEQFF. This chain links TRBV7-3 with TRBJ2-1, with D possibly matching TRBD2 (6 bases). The V gene's germline CDR1 is SGHTA and CDR2 FQGTGA. Trimming left V 5 bases short and J 5 bases short, with 16 bases between. This CDR3 region has 15 residues.

The CDR3 DNA is TGTGCCAGCAGTCCCGGACTAGCTGTTACCGATGAGCAGTTCTTC. Protein: CASSPGLAVTDEQFF. The chain is built from TRBV11-3 and TRBJ2-1; the match to TRBD2 covers 8 bases. Germline values: CDR1 SGHNT, CDR2 YENEEA. The junction had 12 bases not matched to a gene; V was cut back by 6 bases and J by 8 bases. The CDR3 contains 15 residues. The variable domain in full, completed from reference TRBV11-3 and TRBJ2-1, reads EAGVVQSPRYKIIEKKQPVAFWCNPISGHNTLYWYLQNLGQGPELLIRYENEEAVDDSQLPKDRFSAERLKGVDSTLKIQPAELGDSAVYLCASSPGLAVTDEQFFGPGTRLTVL.

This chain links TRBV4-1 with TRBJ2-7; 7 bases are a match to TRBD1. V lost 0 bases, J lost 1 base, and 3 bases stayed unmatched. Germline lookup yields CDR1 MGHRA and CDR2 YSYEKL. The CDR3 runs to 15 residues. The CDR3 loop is CASSQETGRSYEQYF. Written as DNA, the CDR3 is TGCGCCAGCAGCCAAGAGACAGGGAGATCCTACGAGCAGTACTTC.

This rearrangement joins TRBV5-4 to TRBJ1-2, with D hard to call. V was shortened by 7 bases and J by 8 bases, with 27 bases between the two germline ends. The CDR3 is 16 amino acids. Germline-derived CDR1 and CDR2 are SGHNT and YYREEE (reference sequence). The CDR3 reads CASQAGSERLAGGYTF. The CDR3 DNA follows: TGTGCCAGCCAAGCGGGGTCAGAACGTTTAGCGGGGGGCTACACCTTC.

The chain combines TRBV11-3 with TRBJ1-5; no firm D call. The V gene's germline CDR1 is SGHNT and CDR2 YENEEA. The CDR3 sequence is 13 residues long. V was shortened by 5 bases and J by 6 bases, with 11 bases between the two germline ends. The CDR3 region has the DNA TGTGCCAGCAGCCCCGTTCTCGGTCAGCCCCAGCATTTT. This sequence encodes CASSPVLGQPQHF.

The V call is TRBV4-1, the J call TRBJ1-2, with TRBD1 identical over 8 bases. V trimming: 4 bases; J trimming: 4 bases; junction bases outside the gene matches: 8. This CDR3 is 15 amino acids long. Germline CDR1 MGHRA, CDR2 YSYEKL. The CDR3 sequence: CASSLLGDRLYGYTF. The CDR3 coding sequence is TGCGCCAGCAGCCTTCTTGGGGACAGGCTCTATGGCTACACCTTC.

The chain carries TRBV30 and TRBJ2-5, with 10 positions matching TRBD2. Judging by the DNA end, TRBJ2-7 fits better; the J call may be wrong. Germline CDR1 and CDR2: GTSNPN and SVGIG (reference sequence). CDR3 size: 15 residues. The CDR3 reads CAWRRSGRSSYEQYF. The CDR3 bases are TGTGCCTGGAGGCGTAGCGGGAGGTCGTCCTACGAGCAGTACTTC.

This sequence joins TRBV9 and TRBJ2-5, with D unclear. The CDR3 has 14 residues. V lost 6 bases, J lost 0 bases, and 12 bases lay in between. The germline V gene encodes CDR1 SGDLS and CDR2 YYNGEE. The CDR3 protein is CASTSGENQETQYF. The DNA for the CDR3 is TGTGCCAGCACCTCTGGAGAGAACCAAGAGACCCAGTACTTC.

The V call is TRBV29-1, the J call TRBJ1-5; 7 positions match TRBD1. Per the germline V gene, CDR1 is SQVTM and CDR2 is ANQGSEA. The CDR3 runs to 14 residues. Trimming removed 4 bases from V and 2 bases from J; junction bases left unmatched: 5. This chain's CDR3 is CSVARDSGNQPQHF. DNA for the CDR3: TGCAGCGTTGCGCGGGACAGTGGCAATCAGCCCCAGCATTTT.